The present entry profiles one T cell receptor (beta chain) with its context. This CDR3 is 16 amino acids long. Germline V gives CDR1 SGDLS, CDR2 YYNGEE. With V trimmed by 0 bases and J by 5 bases, 10 bases remained unmatched. As processed by the authors: From reference gene primer amplification, estimates of nucleated cell counts were derived. Data came from immunoSEQ multiplex PCR; TCRdb stores just in-frame clones and leaves some out. V, J and clone size are those of that table, while D and trimming were read from the DNA. This table holds over 200,000 clones, approximately 83% found once. This sample is drawn from a study of blood T cell repertoires in COVID-19.

The receptor's source is a woman aged 30 to 39 who had recovered from COVID-19. The chain joins TRBV9 to TRBJ1-1; 7 positions agree with TRBD1. The sequencing input was peripheral blood. The CDR3 DNA is TGTGCCAGCAGCGTAGGTTTACAGGGGATCGAAACTGAAGCTTTCTTT. It yields the protein CASSVGLQGIETEAFF.